Listed below are T cell receptor beta chains from one sample, sequenced in a study of blood T cells in healthy people across ages. TCRdb re-analysed the 5' RACE reads in MiXCR, keeping a single row per CDR3 protein. This table has fewer than 1,000,000 distinct CDR3 sequences, about 42% appearing once. The specimen sequenced was blood. These receptors were collected from a man older than 75 in good health. The CDR3 runs from the conserved cysteine through the conserved F or W. D genes are given only for firm matches. Clone size appears in some rows only: once, few, many, or a class for an expanded clone.

>-|TRBV28|TRBJ2-6|-
TGTGCCAGCAGTTTATTTAAGAGGGGGTCTGGGGCCAACGTCCTGACTTTC
CASSLFKRGSGANVLTF
>few|TRBV6-2/TRBV6-3|TRBJ2-5|TRBD1
TGTGCCAGCAGTTACGACAGGGCCAGGGAGACCCAGTACTTC
CASSYDRARETQYF
>few|TRBV10-3|TRBJ2-1|-
TGTGCCATCACTCCCCTACTAGAGGGTGAGCAGTTCTTC
CAITPLLEGEQFF
>few|TRBV5-1|TRBJ2-2|TRBD2
TGCGCCAGCAGCTTGGATGGGACTAGCGACGGCACCGGGGAGCTGTTTTTT
CASSLDGTSDGTGELFF
>few|TRBV11-3|TRBJ2-2|TRBD2
TGTGCCAGCAGCTTATTTCGGGAGGGGACCGGGGAGCTGTTTTTT
CASSLFREGTGELFF
>few|TRBV20-1|TRBJ2-1|-
TGCAGTGCTAGTCTCAGGAGGTCGAATGAGCAGTTCTTC
CSASLRRSNEQFF
>-|TRBV9|TRBJ2-1|-
TGTGCCAGCAGCGTTTCGGGACATATAAGGGATGAGCAGTTCTTC
CASSVSGHIRDEQFF
>few|TRBV5-1|TRBJ2-3|-
TGCGCCAGCAGCTTGGCTCCAGACGTACAGAGAACAGATACGCAGTATTTT
CASSLAPDVQRTDTQYF
>-|TRBV7-9|TRBJ1-1|-
TGTGCCAGCAGCTTACGCAAGGGGTTAGGCACTGAAGCTTTCTTT
CASSLRKGLGTEAFF
>-|TRBV12-3/TRBV12-4|TRBJ1-1|-
TGTGCCAGCAGCCCTGTGAGCATGAACACTGAAGCTTTCTTT
CASSPVSMNTEAFF
>-|TRBV28|TRBJ2-3|-
TGTGCCAGCAGTTCAACTACACCCGGCGGGGGCCGAATAACGCAGTATTTT
CASSSTTPGGGRITQYF
>many|TRBV29-1|TRBJ2-7|TRBD2
TGCAGCGTTGAATGGCTAGCGGGGAGGAGCTACGAGCAGTACTTC
CSVEWLAGRSYEQYF
>few|TRBV19|TRBJ2-3|TRBD2
TGTGCCAGTAGTACGACTAGCGGGAGGGATACGCAGTATTTT
CASSTTSGRDTQYF
>-|TRBV7-9|TRBJ2-5|-
TGTGCCAGCAGCTTAAGGGTCAGGGAGACCCAGTACTTC
CASSLRVRETQYF
>-|TRBV9|TRBJ2-7|-
TGTGCCAGCAGCGTGCCGCCGAGCAATGAGCAGTACTTC
CASSVPPSNEQYF
>few|TRBV6-2/TRBV6-3|TRBJ2-5|TRBD2
TGTGCCAGTTACGGGACTAGCGTCCGGGAGACCCAGTACTTC
CASYGTSVRETQYF
>-|TRBV20-1|TRBJ2-3|TRBD2
TGCAGTGCTGAGCGGGAGGCTACAGATACGCAGTATTTT
CSAEREATDTQYF
>many|TRBV11-1|TRBJ2-1|-
TGTGCCAGCAGCCTCCCTGGGGGTGAGCAGTTCTTC
CASSLPGGEQFF
>few|TRBV30|TRBJ2-5|-
TGTGCCAGCAGGGAGGCGGAGACCCAGTACTTC
CASREAETQYF
>-|TRBV2|TRBJ2-7|TRBD1
TGTGCCACGGTCCGGGACAGGGGATCCGAGCAGTACTTC
CATVRDRGSEQYF
>-|TRBV29-1|TRBJ2-5|TRBD1
TGCAGCGTTGAGAGGACAGGGGGTTCAGAGACCCAGTACTTC
CSVERTGGSETQYF
>-|TRBV25-1|TRBJ2-3|TRBD1
TGTGCCAGCAGTCCGAGGACAGGGGTAGGCACAGATACGCAGTATTTT
CASSPRTGVGTDTQYF
>-|TRBV12-3/TRBV12-4|TRBJ2-3|TRBD2
TGTGCCAGCCGCGGGGGGGTGAATACGCAGTATTTT
CASRGGVNTQYF
>-|TRBV3-1|TRBJ1-6|-
TGTGCCAGCAGCCAAGGGGAAGGCTCACCCCTCCACTTT
CASSQGEGSPLHF
>many|TRBV10-3|TRBJ2-5|TRBD1
TGTGCCATCAGTGATGGACAGGGGGAGACCCAGTACTTC
CAISDGQGETQYF
>few|TRBV12-3/TRBV12-4|TRBJ1-2|-
TGTGCCAGCAGTGTGCGGGGGGTAGATGGCTACACCTTC
CASSVRGVDGYTF
>-|TRBV2|TRBJ2-3|TRBD2
TGTGCCAGTACTCCGGGACTAGTAGTTACTGATACGCAGTATTTT
CASTPGLVVTDTQYF
>-|TRBV10-3|TRBJ2-5|-
TGTGCCATCAGTGGGGAACAGAGAGCATTGGGGGAGACCCAGTACTTC
CAISGEQRALGETQYF
>-|TRBV27|TRBJ2-7|-
TGTGCCAGCAGTTTGGGGCAGGGAGAGAGTACGTACTTC
CASSLGQGESTYF
>-|TRBV28|TRBJ1-5|-
TGTGCCAGCAGCCCCGCACAGGGAGCGGGTCAGCCCCAGCATTTT
CASSPAQGAGQPQHF